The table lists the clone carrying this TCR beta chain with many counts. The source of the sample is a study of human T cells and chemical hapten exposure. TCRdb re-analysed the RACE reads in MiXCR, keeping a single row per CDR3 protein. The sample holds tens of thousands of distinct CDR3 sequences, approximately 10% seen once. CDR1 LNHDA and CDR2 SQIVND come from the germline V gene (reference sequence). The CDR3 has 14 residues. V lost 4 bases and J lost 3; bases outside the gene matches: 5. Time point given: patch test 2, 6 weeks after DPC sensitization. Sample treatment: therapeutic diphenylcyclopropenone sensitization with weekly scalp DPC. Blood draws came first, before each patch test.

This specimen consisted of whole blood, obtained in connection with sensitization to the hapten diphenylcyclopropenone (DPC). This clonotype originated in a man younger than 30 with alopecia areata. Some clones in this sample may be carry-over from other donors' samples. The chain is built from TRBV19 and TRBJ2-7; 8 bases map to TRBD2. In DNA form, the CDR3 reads TGTGCCAGTAGTACCCCGGGAGGGGGCTACGAGCAGTACTTC. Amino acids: CASSTPGGGYEQYF.